A single sample is the source of the 32 T cell receptor beta chains below, sequenced in a study of T cells in Graves' hyperthyroidism and ophthalmopathy. It was RNA transcripts that yielded the amplified TCR beta CDR3 regions. First-round RT-PCR of the TCR CDR3 relied on the HTBI primer set. TCRdb itself ran the multiplex PCR reads through MiXCR, one entry per CDR3 protein. The sample includes around 430,000 distinct CDR3 sequences, about 15% of them seen just once. Sequencing was performed on blood. These receptors came from a woman under 40 with Graves' hyperthyroidism.

About this clonotype: This sequence may be a read error, since a much larger clone differs from it by one base. The gene calls are TRBV2 and TRBJ2-1; TRBD2 matches at 14 bases. The germline V gene has CDR1 SNHLY and CDR2 FYNNEI. This CDR3 is 21 amino acids long. V was clipped by 8 bases and J by 0 bases; unmatched bases: 18. Here the CDR3 DNA reads TGTGCCAGCGGATCTCCAACCGGGACTAGCGGGAGAGTCAGCTCCTACAATGAGCAGTTCTTC. It specifies CASGSPTGTSGRVSSYNEQFF.

Regarding this clonotype: An end of the junction does not agree with germline; a read error may underlie this. This chain uses TRBV12-3 or TRBV12-4 with TRBJ2-5; 12 bases agree with TRBD2. CDR3 size: 17 residues. The CDR3: CASSLGWGLAGQETRYF. CDR3 DNA sequence: TGTGCCAGCAGTTTAGGGTGGGGACTAGCGGGTCAAGAGACCCGGTACTTC.

This clonotype was recorded at least ten times. The chain is built from TRBV7-8 and TRBJ2-1; 11 nucleotides match TRBD2. J lost 9 bases, V lost 5 bases, and 18 bases had no gene match. The CDR3 extends over 18 amino acids. Per the germline V gene, CDR1 is SGHVS and CDR2 is FQNEAQ. The CDR3 protein is CASSTPPPGSGRAGEQFF. The CDR3 nucleotides are TGTGCCAGCAGCACCCCTCCTCCTGGTAGCGGGAGGGCCGGTGAGCAGTTCTTC.

The chain uses TRBV28 and TRBJ1-1; D might be TRBD1 (5 bases). The CDR3 runs 13 residues. Germline CDR1 is MDHEN and CDR2 is SYDVKM. V shed 6 bases and J shed 11 bases, with 19 bases lying between them. CDR3 loop: CASREGLPSSAFF. CDR3 coding DNA: TGTGCCAGCAGGGAGGGACTCCCGTCGTCCGCTTTCTTT.

The chain joins TRBV9 to TRBJ1-6; 10 nucleotides align to TRBD1. The CDR3 is 14 residues long. Unmatched junction bases numbered 5, after V lost 6 bases and J lost 8 bases. Germline V gives CDR1 SGDLS, CDR2 YYNGEE. The DNA of the CDR3 is TGTGCCAGCAAATCCGGGACAGGGGATTCACCCCTCCACTTT. Amino acids: CASKSGTGDSPLHF.

At least ten counts were recorded for this clonotype. The V gene is TRBV2, the J gene TRBJ2-7, with D perhaps matching TRBD1 (7 bases). The CDR3 is 15 residues long. CDR1 and CDR2 (germline): SNHLY, FYNNEI. Trimming took off 6 bases at V and 0 bases at J, with 15 bases between the two ends. The CDR3 bases are TGTGCCAGCAGGGCGGGACAGTTGAGCTCCTACGAGCAGTACTTC. Translation: CASRAGQLSSYEQYF.

The V call is TRBV20-1, the J call TRBJ2-5; a weak D match, TRBD2 (6 bases). The germline CDR1 and CDR2 sequences are DFQATT and SNEGSKA (reference sequence). V was trimmed by 1 base and J by 5 bases, leaving 17 bases between them. The CDR3 is 15 amino acids. The CDR3 DNA sequence: TGCAGTGCTAGAGCGGCCTATAGCCGGGGGGAGACCCAGTACTTC. Translation: CSARAAYSRGETQYF.

Details on this clonotype: Here the CDR3 omits its conserved ending phenylalanine or tryptophan, so a read error is the likely source. The V and J genes are TRBV20-1 and TRBJ1-4; D is unresolved. CDR3 size: 16 residues. CDR1 DFQATT and CDR2 SNEGSKA come from the germline V gene (reference sequence). The V end was cut by 0 bases, the J end by 0 bases, with 11 bases between. In DNA form, the CDR3 reads TGCAGTGCTAGAGATCGGGCAGCTGCAACTAATGAAAAACTGTTTCTT. This translates into CSARDRAAATNEKLFL.

This clonotype came up a few times. The chain links TRBV3-1 to TRBJ2-3; D is perhaps TRBD2 (6 bases). CDR1 LGHDT and CDR2 YNNKEL come from the germline V gene (reference sequence). The CDR3 is 14 residues long. V lost 2 bases and J 3 bases, leaving 9 bases between the germline ends. CDR3 loop: CASSQPSGTDTQYF. In DNA, the CDR3 is TGTGCCAGCAGCCAACCAAGCGGGACAGATACGCAGTATTTT.

There are many counts of this clonotype. The chain combines TRBV18 with TRBJ2-5; 8 bases agree with TRBD1. CDR1 and CDR2 (germline): KGHSH, LQKENI. Trimming at V came to 3 bases and at J to 5 bases, leaving 8 bases not matched to a gene. CDR3 length equals 15 residues. CDR3 sequence (DNA): TGTGCCAGCTCACCTACGGGACAGGTCTCGGAGACCCAGTACTTC. Translation: CASSPTGQVSETQYF.

In this sample, this clonotype turned up many times. The chain recombines TRBV7-2 with TRBJ2-7, with 8 bases identical to TRBD2. CDR1 and CDR2 (germline): SGHTA, FQGNSA. The length of the CDR3 is 15 residues. J lost 3 bases, V lost 1 base, and 5 bases had no gene match. The CDR3 protein is CASSLGLAGNYEQYF. DNA for the CDR3: TGTGCCAGCAGCTTAGGTTTAGCGGGAAACTACGAGCAGTACTTC.

The rearrangement uses TRBV6-1 and TRBJ2-1; 7 nucleotides line up with TRBD1. V dropped 5 bases and J dropped 6; count of bases not matched to a gene: 7. Germline CDR1 is MNHNS and CDR2 is SASEGT. CDR3 length: 14 amino acids. CDR3: CASSRDRAGNEQFF. DNA of the CDR3: TGTGCCAGCAGTCGTGACAGGGCTGGCAATGAGCAGTTCTTC.

On this clonotype itself: This may be a read error, as it is one base from a much larger clone. The chain carries TRBV20-1 and TRBJ2-7; 9 positions match TRBD2. The CDR3 runs 15 residues. The germline gives CDR1 DFQATT, CDR2 SNEGSKA (reference sequence). J lost 6 bases, V lost 0 bases, and 9 bases had no gene match. Written as DNA, the CDR3 is TGCAGTGCTAGAGATCCGGCTAGCGGGAAGGGCGAGCAGTACTTC. This codes for CSARDPASGKGEQYF.

This clonotype was detected ten times or more. The chain employs TRBV30 and TRBJ1-1; D might be TRBD1 (6 bases). Germline V gene lookup returns CDR1 GTSNPN and CDR2 SVGIG (reference sequence). V dropped 5 bases and J dropped 2 bases, with 9 bases sitting between them. CDR3 length: 12 amino acids. This chain's CDR3 is CAWEDRNTEAFF. CDR3 in DNA: TGTGCCTGGGAGGACAGAAACACTGAAGCTTTCTTT.

This clonotype was counted a few times. V gene TRBV28 combines with J gene TRBJ1-2; the D is unclear. This CDR3 is 13 amino acids long. CDR1 and CDR2 (germline): MDHEN, SYDVKM. The V end was cut by 8 bases, the J end by 2 bases, with 12 bases between. The CDR3 sequence is CASGPSSNYGYTF. For the CDR3, the DNA is TGTGCCAGCGGCCCCTCCTCGAACTATGGCTACACCTTC.

The chain recombines TRBV29-1 with TRBJ2-3; 9 positions agree with TRBD2. The CDR3 has 14 amino acids. V was pared by 0 bases and J by 7 bases, with 5 bases of the junction left unmatched. Per germline, CDR1 SQVTM and CDR2 ANQGSEA. CDR3 sequence: CSVEDLASGNTQYF. CDR3 DNA sequence: TGCAGCGTTGAAGATCTGGCTAGCGGGAATACGCAGTATTTT.

This clonotype has a count of ten or more. The chain recombines TRBV6-1 with TRBJ1-1; 12 positions match TRBD1. CDR1 is MNHNS, CDR2 SASEGT, per germline. Losses at the gene ends were 6 bases for V and 5 bases for J; bases not matched to a gene: 13. The CDR3 is 17 amino acids. DNA of the CDR3: TGTGCCAGCAGCCCCAAGGGACAGGGGGCGGTGGGGACTGAAGCTTTCTTT. Translated: CASSPKGQGAVGTEAFF.

This clonotype was counted a few times. The rearrangement links TRBV4-2 to TRBJ1-3; TRBD1 might be the D (6 bases). The ends were cut back, 0 bases at V and 0 bases at J, with 15 bases in the middle. CDR1 LGHNA and CDR2 YNFKEQ come from the germline V gene. The CDR3 is made up of 18 amino acids. The DNA of the CDR3 is TGTGCCAGCAGCCAAGAGCACGGGACAAGTTCCTCTGGAAACACCATATATTTT. This gives the protein CASSQEHGTSSSGNTIYF.

This clonotype occurred many times. The J gene is TRBJ1-5, the V gene TRBV12-3 or TRBV12-4; no firm D call. The length of the CDR3 is 14 residues. Trimming left V 0 bases short and J 8 bases short, with 11 bases between. Written as DNA, the CDR3 is TGTGCCAGCAGTTTAGCCGGGATGAAGGAGCCCCAGCATTTT. Encoded protein: CASSLAGMKEPQHF.

This clonotype was counted many times. The J gene is TRBJ2-4, the V gene TRBV28; maybe TRBD2 (5 bases). With 10 bases removed from V and 0 bases from J, the gap between germline ends came to 16 bases. Germline V CDR1 and CDR2: MDHEN, SYDVKM. The CDR3 totals 15 residues. CDR3 sequence reads: CATLERQLAKNIQYF. The CDR3 DNA reads as TGTGCCACCCTAGAGCGGCAACTAGCCAAAAACATTCAGTACTTC.

This clonotype has just one count. Being one base from a much bigger clone, this may be a read error. The chain has TRBV20-1 and TRBJ2-1; D unclear. The germline gives CDR1 DFQATT, CDR2 SNEGSKA (reference sequence). This CDR3 region has 11 residues. V was shortened by 3 bases and J by 10 bases, with 10 bases between the two germline ends. In DNA form, the CDR3 reads TGCAGTGCTAGGGCCCAGGACGAGCAGTTCTTC. It yields the protein CSARAQDEQFF.

This clonotype was seen a handful of times. The V call is TRBV10-1, the J call TRBJ2-3, with D perhaps TRBD2 (5 bases). The V end was cut by 8 bases, the J end by 4 bases, with 7 bases between. Germline values: CDR1 WNHNN, CDR2 SYGVQD (reference sequence). The CDR3 consists of 11 residues. In nucleotides, the CDR3 is TGCGCCAGCTCCGGGGCAGATACGCAGTATTTT. It codes for CASSGADTQYF.

This chain joins TRBV7-2 and TRBJ2-5; D not certain. CDR1 SGHTA and CDR2 FQGNSA come from the germline V gene. CDR3 length: 14 residues. Trimming stripped 5 bases from V and 2 bases from J, with 12 bases between. The chain's CDR3 is CASSDRNLQETQYF. The DNA for the CDR3 is TGTGCCAGCAGCGACCGAAACTTACAAGAGACCCAGTACTTC.

The chain employs TRBV6-1 and TRBJ1-1, with D tentatively TRBD1 (6 bases). Looked up from germline, CDR1 is MNHNS and CDR2 is SASEGT. The V and J ends lost 5 bases and 1 base respectively, with 11 bases between them. The CDR3 is 14 amino acids. The CDR3 sequence: CASSRGGENTEAFF. The DNA for the CDR3 is TGTGCCAGCAGTAGAGGGGGTGAGAACACTGAAGCTTTCTTT.

This clonotype was seen only a few times. V and J are TRBV6-1 and TRBJ2-1; possibly TRBD1 for D (6 bases). Germline V gene lookup returns CDR1 MNHNS and CDR2 SASEGT. Trimming stripped 6 bases from V and 4 bases from J, with 16 bases between. This CDR3 has 15 amino acids. CDR3 sequence: CASRILGGAYNEQFF. CDR3 sequence (DNA): TGTGCCAGCAGGATTTTAGGGGGAGCATACAATGAGCAGTTCTTC.

This clonotype was counted at least ten times. The J gene is TRBJ2-3, the V gene TRBV28, with D unresolved. Trimming removed 6 bases from V and 6 bases from J, with 13 bases in between. Germline V gene data show CDR1 as MDHEN and CDR2 as SYDVKM. This CDR3 contains 13 residues. For the CDR3, the DNA is TGTGCCAGCAGCCCTGGACCCCGCGATACGCAGTATTTT. Translated: CASSPGPRDTQYF. Full variable domain (remainder filled in from reference TRBV28 and TRBJ2-3): DVKVTQSSRYLVKRTGEKVFLECVQDMDHENMFWYRQDPGLGLRLIYFSYDVKMKEKGDIPEGYSVSREKKERFSLILESASTNQTSMYLCASSPGPRDTQYFGPGTRLTVL.

This clonotype has a count of ten or more. The chain is built from TRBV5-1 and TRBJ1-1; TRBD1 is a possible D gene (6 bases). There are 15 residues in the CDR3. Trimming removed 0 bases from V and 1 base from J, with 10 bases in between. Germline CDR1 reads SGHRS; CDR2 reads YFSETQ. The CDR3 protein is CASSLVVGGNTEAFF. DNA for the CDR3: TGCGCCAGCAGCTTGGTGGTAGGGGGGAACACTGAAGCTTTCTTT.

This clonotype turned up a few times. V is TRBV29-1 and J is TRBJ2-3, with 9 bases lining up with TRBD2. This CDR3 spans 15 amino acids. V dropped 6 bases and J dropped 7; count of bases not matched to a gene: 14. Germline CDR1 and CDR2: SQVTM and ANQGSEA. CDR3 sequence reads: CSVQPPGTSYHTQYF. In DNA, the CDR3 is TGCAGCGTGCAGCCCCCCGGGACTAGCTATCATACGCAGTATTTT.

The CDR3 DNA follows: TGTGCCAGCAGTGACAGGGGATCTCAGCCCCAGCATTTT. Encoded protein: CASSDRGSQPQHF. The chain uses TRBV2 and TRBJ1-5, with a tentative D call TRBD1 (6 bases). Germline CDR1 SNHLY, CDR2 FYNNEI. This CDR3 is built from 13 residues. V was clipped by 3 bases and J by 6 bases, with 9 bases between them.

In the case of this clonotype: Given a much more abundant clone one base away, this may be a read error. The chain is built from TRBV2 and TRBJ1-3; no reliable D call. Between the trimmed V and J ends, which lost 6 bases and 6 bases, there was a span of 18 bases. The CDR3 runs 15 residues. Germline V gene data show CDR1 as SNHLY and CDR2 as FYNNEI. The CDR3 DNA reads as TGTGCCAGCAGACAAACCCTGGGCTCCGAAAACACCATATATTTT. Encoded protein: CASRQTLGSENTIYF.

This clonotype was picked up many times. The CDR3 DNA is TGTGCCAGCAGCTCAGCCCCAGGGTTCCTAGAGACCCAGTACTTC. Translated: CASSSAPGFLETQYF. This rearrangement joins TRBV11-2 to TRBJ2-5; D is perhaps TRBD1 (5 bases). Germline V lookup: CDR1 SGHAT, CDR2 FQNNGV. The CDR3 covers 15 residues. Trimming removed 4 bases at V and 4 bases at J, with 16 bases between. The whole variable domain, filled in from reference TRBV11-2 and TRBJ2-5, reads EAGVAQSPRYKIIEKRQSVAFWCNPISGHATLYWYQQILGQGPKLLIQFQNNGVVDDSQLPKDRFSAERLKGVDSTLKIQPAKLEDSAVYLCASSSAPGFLETQYFGPGTRLLVL.

This clonotype was detected a few times. This sequence joins TRBV5-1 and TRBJ2-6; D is uncertain. Trimming pared 6 bases from V and 0 bases from J, leaving 10 bases between. This CDR3 is built from 15 residues. Germline V gene lookup returns CDR1 SGHRS and CDR2 YFSETQ. For the CDR3, the DNA is TGCGCCAGCAAAAGGCAGGCCTCTGGGGCCAACGTCCTGACTTTC. Its protein is CASKRQASGANVLTF.